A single sample is the source of the 24 T cell receptor beta chains below, sequenced in a study of beta chain features in type 1 diabetes. Their antigens are not known. Investigators reverse transcribed all isolated RNA, so they sequenced expressed TCRB transcripts. The table came from immunoSEQ multiplex PCR; TCRdb's copy has only in-frame clones and leaves some out. This sample has 240,000 or so clones, with 14% found just once. Overall study findings and caveats: For Type 1 diabetes patients, all four CD4+ subsets carried TCRB CDR3s that were moderately but significantly shorter.

Specimen: naive CD4+ T cells from blood. These receptors came from a man aged 30 to 39 with type 1 diabetes.

V is TRBV5-1 and J is TRBJ2-2; tentative D call: TRBD1 (5 bases). The germline V gene encodes CDR1 SGHRS and CDR2 YFSETQ. The CDR3 has 16 amino acids. The V end lost 1 base, the J end lost 3 bases, and 13 bases lay between the germline ends. The CDR3 nucleotides read TGCGCCAGCAGCTTGTCCCTTCAGGGTTACACCGGGGAGCTGTTTTTT. Protein sequence: CASSLSLQGYTGELFF.

The rearrangement uses TRBV5-1 and TRBJ2-1, with TRBD2 as a possible D gene (6 bases). Germline V CDR1 and CDR2: SGHRS, YFSETQ. CDR3 length: 14 amino acids. The V end was cut by 7 bases, the J end by 0 bases, with 11 bases between. CDR3 residues: CASVADYSYNEQFF. The CDR3 region has the DNA TGCGCCAGCGTGGCGGACTACTCCTACAATGAGCAGTTCTTC.

This clone has a handful of counts. The rearrangement joins TRBV29-1 to TRBJ1-4; 9 bases map to TRBD1. Germline V gene sequence: CDR1 SQVTM, CDR2 ANQGSEA. The CDR3 covers 13 residues. Trimming removed 8 bases from V and 10 bases from J; junction bases left unmatched: 11. The CDR3 DNA reads TGCAGCATCCGGGACAGGGATAATAGAAAACTGTTTTTT. It translates to CSIRDRDNRKLFF.

The gene calls are TRBV5-1 and TRBJ1-1; 8 positions match TRBD1. CDR3 size: 14 residues. The V gene's germline CDR1 is SGHRS and CDR2 YFSETQ. V was clipped by 1 base and J by 6 bases; unmatched bases: 5. CDR3 bases: TGCGCCAGCAGCTTGTTGGGGACAGGAGCTGAAGCTTTCTTT. Its protein is CASSLLGTGAEAFF.

This rearrangement joins TRBV5-4 to TRBJ2-2; a possible D gene is TRBD2 (5 bases). The V gene's germline CDR1 is SGHNT and CDR2 YYREEE (reference sequence). This CDR3 comprises 14 residues. The V end lost 6 bases, the J end lost 0 bases, and 9 bases lay between the germline ends. The DNA for the CDR3 is TGTGCCAGCACTCGGACTCCGAACACCGGGGAGCTGTTTTTT. It translates to CASTRTPNTGELFF.

The CDR3 region is CASSLDGGGFQETQYF. In DNA form, the CDR3 reads TGTGCCAGCAGCTTAGATGGGGGAGGGTTTCAAGAGACCCAGTACTTC. The chain combines TRBV11-2 with TRBJ2-5; 7 bases fit TRBD2. The ends lost 0 bases at V and 2 bases at J; junction bases unmatched: 6. The V gene's germline CDR1 is SGHAT and CDR2 FQNNGV. This CDR3 has 16 amino acids.

The chain employs TRBV6-1 and TRBJ1-5, with 9 bases matching TRBD1. This CDR3 comprises 15 residues. CDR1 and CDR2 from the germline V gene are MNHNS and SASEGT. The J segment lost 7 bases and the V segment lost 4 bases, leaving 8 bases of the junction unmatched. The CDR3 reads CASSAEQGAGQPQHF. CDR3 nucleotide sequence: TGTGCCAGCAGTGCAGAACAGGGGGCCGGGCAGCCCCAGCATTTT.

CDR3 in amino acids: CAWAELLSYNEQFF. Here the CDR3 DNA reads TGTGCCTGGGCGGAGCTCCTTTCCTACAATGAGCAGTTCTTC. The chain couples TRBV30 to TRBJ2-1; D gene unclear. Germline CDR1 GTSNPN, CDR2 SVGIG (reference sequence). CDR3 length equals 14 residues. Trimming took 5 bases from V and 1 from J, leaving 12 bases between them.

V gene TRBV7-2 combines with J gene TRBJ2-5, with TRBD2 as a possible D gene (6 bases). Trimming cost V 7 bases and J 5 bases, with 17 bases left between them. The CDR3 has 14 amino acids. Germline CDR1 SGHTA, CDR2 FQGNSA. The CDR3 spells CASTRGSGWETQYF. The DNA of the CDR3 is TGTGCCAGCACCCGAGGGAGCGGGTGGGAGACCCAGTACTTC.

This clone was counted a few times. The genes are TRBV6-5 and TRBJ2-5, with a possible D match to TRBD1 (5 bases). Germline V gene data show CDR1 as MNHEY and CDR2 as SVGAGI. V was clipped by 5 bases and J by 4 bases, with 14 bases between them. The CDR3 sequence is 14 residues long. The CDR3, as DNA: TGTGCCAGCAGTAGACCAGGGCCTACAGAGACCCAGTACTTC. Its protein is CASSRPGPTETQYF.

The V call is TRBV5-1, the J call TRBJ1-2, with TRBD1 matching 10 bases. Germline CDR1 is SGHRS and CDR2 is YFSETQ. V shed 1 base, J shed 6 bases, and the junction held 9 bases outside the gene matches. This CDR3 is 16 amino acids long. The CDR3 coding sequence is TGCGCCAGCAGCTTGAACCGGGACAGGGGTTACGATGGCTACACCTTC. Translating it yields CASSLNRDRGYDGYTF.

This clone was counted between two and nine times. This chain links TRBV30 with TRBJ1-5; 7 positions match TRBD1. Trimming cost V 4 bases and J 4 bases; bases outside gene matches: 7. This CDR3 has 14 amino acids. In germline, CDR1 is GTSNPN, CDR2 SVGIG (reference sequence). In DNA, the CDR3 is TGTGCCTGGAATCCCGGGACAGATAATCAGCCCCAGCATTTT. Its protein is CAWNPGTDNQPQHF.

Only a few counts were recorded for this clone. The chain carries TRBV7-9 and TRBJ2-2, with 8 positions matching TRBD2. This CDR3 contains 14 residues. Trimming removed 5 bases from V and 6 bases from J; junction bases left unmatched: 5. The germline CDR1 and CDR2 sequences are SEHNR and FQNEAQ (reference sequence). The CDR3 coding sequence is TGTGCCAGCAGCCGGGGACTAGTGGCCGGGGAGCTGTTTTTT. This translates into CASSRGLVAGELFF.

A few counts support this clone. The chain links TRBV10-2 to TRBJ1-2; TRBD1 might be the D (5 bases). Germline V gene data show CDR1 as WSHSY and CDR2 as SAAADI. The CDR3 sequence is 11 residues long. With 6 bases removed from V and 5 bases from J, the gap between germline ends came to 7 bases. CDR3 DNA: TGCGCCAGCAGCGACAGATATGGCTACACCTTC. Amino acid sequence: CASSDRYGYTF.

This clone was seen more than once but under ten times. V usage is TRBV5-1 and J usage is TRBJ2-5; no definite D call. The CDR3 is 14 amino acids. Germline V gene data show CDR1 as SGHRS and CDR2 as YFSETQ. The V end lost 0 bases, the J end lost 4 bases, and 10 bases lay between the germline ends. CDR3 bases: TGCGCCAGCAGCTTGGGCGAGCGCCTAGAGACCCAGTACTTC. Translated, it gives CASSLGERLETQYF.

This clone was counted a few times. This chain joins TRBV5-1 and TRBJ1-6; D call uncertain. CDR3 length equals 14 residues. Trimming removed 0 bases from V and 8 bases from J, with 9 bases in between. Germline CDR1 is SGHRS and CDR2 is YFSETQ. The CDR3 DNA sequence: TGCGCCAGCAGCTTGGCCGGGATGGATTCACCCCTCCACTTT. Translation: CASSLAGMDSPLHF.

This clone was recorded a few times. The chain combines TRBV11-2 with TRBJ2-7; TRBD2 agrees at 9 bases. This CDR3 has 15 residues. The junction had 8 bases not matched to a gene; V was cut back by 5 bases and J by 3 bases. Germline V lookup: CDR1 SGHAT, CDR2 FQNNGV. The CDR3 nucleotides are TGTGCCAGCAGCCTGCTCCCGACTAGCGGCTACGAGCAGTACTTC. It translates to CASSLLPTSGYEQYF.

J is TRBJ2-3 and V is TRBV28; TRBD2 matches 7 bases. CDR1 is MDHEN and CDR2 is SYDVKM in the germline V gene. With 5 bases clipped from V and 4 bases from J, the junction kept 9 bases outside the gene matches. This CDR3 spans 15 amino acids. The CDR3 sequence: CASSTDGGRPDTQYF. As DNA, the CDR3 is TGTGCCAGCAGTACCGACGGCGGGAGACCAGATACGCAGTATTTT.

In DNA, the CDR3 is TGTGCCTGGAGTGTTCCAGGGACAGGGAAGACTGAAGCTTTCTTT. It specifies CAWSVPGTGKTEAFF. The chain links TRBV30 to TRBJ1-1; 9 bases fit TRBD1. Trimming cost V 0 bases and J 5 bases; bases outside gene matches: 7. CDR1 GTSNPN and CDR2 SVGIG come from the germline V gene (reference sequence). The CDR3 contains 15 residues.

The gene calls are TRBV18 and TRBJ2-5; D is possibly TRBD2 (5 bases). CDR1 KGHSH and CDR2 LQKENI come from the germline V gene. Trimming shortened V by 0 bases and J by 0 bases, and 11 bases separated the two germline ends. The CDR3 has 16 residues. CDR3 bases: TGTGCCAGCTCACCACCGGACTCCACGTACCAAGAGACCCAGTACTTC. It specifies CASSPPDSTYQETQYF. The full variable domain, completed using reference TRBV18 and TRBJ2-5, is NAGVMQNPRHLVRRRGQEARLRCSPMKGHSHVYWYRQLPEEGLKFMVYLQKENIIDESGMPKERFSAEFPKEGPSILRIQQVVRGDSAAYFCASSPPDSTYQETQYFGPGTRLLVL.

This chain joins TRBV7-2 and TRBJ1-2, with 8 positions matching TRBD1. The ends lost 1 base at V and 2 bases at J; junction bases unmatched: 3. Germline V CDR1 and CDR2: SGHTA, FQGNSA. This CDR3 is built from 15 residues. The CDR3 spells CASSLVQGVNYGYTF. In DNA, the CDR3 is TGTGCCAGCAGCTTAGTACAGGGGGTAAACTATGGCTACACCTTC.

The chain employs TRBV9 and TRBJ2-3; 8 nucleotides agree with TRBD1. The V and J ends lost 2 bases and 0 bases, in that order; junction bases with no gene match: 2. CDR1 and CDR2 (germline): SGDLS, YYNGEE. The CDR3 spans 15 residues. For the CDR3, the DNA is TGTGCCAGCAGCGTCAGGGGGCATAGCACAGATACGCAGTATTTT. It specifies CASSVRGHSTDTQYF.

The V gene is TRBV18, the J gene TRBJ1-4, with D possibly being TRBD1 (5 bases). CDR3 size: 15 residues. Germline CDR1 is KGHSH and CDR2 is LQKENI. Trimming pared 2 bases from V and 8 bases from J, leaving 15 bases between. CDR3 sequence (DNA): TGTGCCAGCTCACCAGACCAAAGGGACTACGAAAAACTGTTTTTT. Translating gives CASSPDQRDYEKLFF.

In this sample, this clone turned up a few times. The rearrangement uses TRBV5-1 and TRBJ2-5; 7 nucleotides match TRBD1. Germline assignment: CDR1 SGHRS and CDR2 YFSETQ. Trimming removed 3 bases from V and 1 base from J; junction bases left unmatched: 3. CDR3 size: 14 residues. The CDR3 region has the DNA TGCGCCAGCAGCTGGGGACAGATCCAAGAGACCCAGTACTTC. Translation gives CASSWGQIQETQYF.